This T cell receptor beta chain was sequenced during a study of T cells after yellow fever vaccination. This clonotype was detected a few times. Its antigen is currently unknown. Using its own MiXCR run on the 5' RACE reads, TCRdb lists one record per CDR3 protein. The sample yields 90,000 to 130,000 distinct CDR3 sequences, 8.4% seen once. Per germline, CDR1 SGHRS and CDR2 YFSETQ. The CDR3 extends over 17 amino acids. V gave up 6 bases and J gave up 7 bases; unmatched junction bases: 18. Whole-study findings and limits: By day 5 rather than day 15, the secondary response had peaked, though it was weaker. Most clones from primary vaccination resurfaced after the booster (roughly 96% CD4, approximately 87% CD8).

The chain recombines TRBV5-1 with TRBJ1-1; TRBD1 matches 10 bases. The input for sequencing was CD8+ T cells sorted from PBMCs, taken 45 days after the yellow fever booster vaccination. This TCR was recovered from a man aged 25-40 years who received the YFV17D yellow fever vaccine. The CDR3 DNA reads TGCGCCAGCACCCAAGAAAGCCTCTGGGACAGGGGTGATGAAGCTTTCTTT. Its translation is CASTQESLWDRGDEAFF.